The next 13 T cell receptor beta chains were all read from a single sample in a study of T and B cells in COVID-19 patients. TRB rearrangements were amplified by multiplex PCR with BIOMED2 TRB-A/B primers. Using its own MiXCR run on the multiplex PCR reads, TCRdb lists one record per CDR3 protein. Of thousands of distinct CDR3 sequences in the sample, over 20% were seen once. Each TRB amplification used roughly 250-550 ng of genomic DNA from blood. Material for sequencing was blood. These receptors came from a human donor who had recovered from COVID-19.

This clonotype was seen only a few times. The chain employs TRBV9 and TRBJ2-3; 8 nucleotides line up with TRBD2. Germline loops: CDR1 SGDLS, CDR2 YYNGEE. The CDR3 loop spans 14 amino acids. The J segment lost 5 bases and the V segment lost 0 bases, leaving 2 bases of the junction unmatched. CDR3 bases: TGTGCCAGCAGCGTAGCCGGGGGGGTAGATACGCAGTATTTT. Encoded protein: CASSVAGGVDTQYF.

This chain joins TRBV6-5 and TRBJ2-5, with a tentative D call TRBD2 (6 bases). The V and J ends lost 2 bases and 4 bases respectively, with 8 bases between them. The length of the CDR3 is 13 residues. The germline CDR1 and CDR2 sequences are MNHEY and SVGAGI. As DNA, the CDR3 is TGTGCCAGCAGTTACGGCGGGGTAGAGACCCAGTACTTC. Protein sequence: CASSYGGVETQYF.

In its sample, this clonotype is medium-sized. This sequence joins TRBV19 and TRBJ2-1; TRBD2 agrees at 11 bases. This CDR3 spans 16 amino acids. Germline V gene sequence: CDR1 LNHDA, CDR2 SQIVND (reference sequence). J was trimmed by 1 base and V by 8 bases; bases with no gene match: 7. CDR3 nucleotides: TGTGCCAGTTTTTCCGGGACTAGCGGTTCCTACAATGAGCAGTTCTTC. This encodes CASFSGTSGSYNEQFF.

This clonotype ranks as medium-sized. The V gene is TRBV6-6, the J gene TRBJ2-3; 9 bases are shared with TRBD1. CDR1 and CDR2 (germline): MNHNY, SVGAGI (reference sequence). The CDR3 has 16 residues. With 4 bases clipped from V and 3 bases from J, the junction kept 8 bases outside the gene matches. This CDR3 is CASSWGGQGGTDTQYF. The CDR3 DNA reads TGTGCCAGCAGTTGGGGGGGACAGGGTGGGACAGATACGCAGTATTTT.

This clonotype is labeled as medium-sized (0.01 to 0.1%). V is TRBV13 and J is TRBJ1-2; 9 bases fit TRBD1. The CDR3 covers 16 residues. CDR1 and CDR2 (germline): PRHDT, FYEKMQ (reference sequence). The J segment lost 2 bases and the V segment lost 5 bases, leaving 9 bases of the junction unmatched. CDR3 bases: TGTGCCAGCAGCGAAATATCGGGACAGGGCAACTATGGCTACACCTTC. This translates into CASSEISGQGNYGYTF.

In this sample, this clonotype is medium-sized. The chain has TRBV29-1 and TRBJ2-3; possibly TRBD1 for D (5 bases). This CDR3 is built from 12 residues. The germline gives CDR1 SQVTM, CDR2 ANQGSEA. Trimming took off 7 bases at V and 3 bases at J, with 11 bases between the two ends. CDR3 amino acids: CSGGRATDTQYF. CDR3 DNA sequence: TGCAGCGGGGGCCGGGCAACAGATACGCAGTATTTT.

The J gene is TRBJ1-2, the V gene TRBV18; tentatively, D is TRBD1 (5 bases). Germline CDR1 reads KGHSH; CDR2 reads LQKENI. Trimming left V 3 bases short and J 0 bases short, with 17 bases between. This CDR3 is built from 17 residues. The CDR3 loop is CASSPPAGGASNYGYTF. CDR3 in DNA: TGTGCCAGCTCACCCCCCGCGGGCGGGGCATCTAACTATGGCTACACCTTC.

This clonotype is classed as medium-sized (0.01 to 0.1%). V is TRBV27 and J is TRBJ2-7, with D perhaps TRBD1 or TRBD2 (6 bases each). The CDR3 spans 14 residues. From germline, CDR1 is MNHEY and CDR2 SMNVEV (reference sequence). Deletions cut 8 bases from V and 3 bases from J, with 17 bases between. The CDR3 DNA sequence: TGTGCCAGCTCCGTGGGGGGCTTTGGCTACGAGCAGTACTTC. The encoded protein is CASSVGGFGYEQYF.

This clonotype has ten or more counts. The J gene is TRBJ2-1, the V gene TRBV5-1; 13 nucleotides align to TRBD2. The CDR3 is 20 amino acids. Per germline, CDR1 SGHRS and CDR2 YFSETQ. V lost 5 bases, J lost 6 bases, and 20 bases stayed unmatched. For the CDR3, the DNA is TGCGCCAGCAGTTCTCAAAGAACTAGCGGGAGGGCCAAACTACGCAATGAGCAGTTCTTC. Encoded protein: CASSSQRTSGRAKLRNEQFF.

This clonotype has more than one count but fewer than ten. The chain couples TRBV20-1 to TRBJ2-3, with D possibly being TRBD2 (6 bases). Germline lookup yields CDR1 DFQATT and CDR2 SNEGSKA (reference sequence). Trimming pared 3 bases from V and 5 bases from J, leaving 15 bases between. The CDR3 is 14 amino acids. CDR3 coding DNA: TGCAGTGCTAGGCTGACTAGGGCGGGAGATACGCAGTATTTT. Translated, it gives CSARLTRAGDTQYF.

This clonotype is categorized as medium-sized (0.01 to 0.1%). The V gene is TRBV5-5, the J gene TRBJ2-7; D might be TRBD1 (5 bases). Germline V CDR1 and CDR2: SGHKS, YYEKEE (reference sequence). The CDR3 is 14 amino acids. V was cut by 2 bases and J by 11 bases, with 20 bases left in between. In DNA, the CDR3 is TGTGCCAGCAGCTTACTCACAGGCCCGGAGTCTAAGTACTTC. Residues: CASSLLTGPESKYF.

Notes on this clonotype: A clone one base away is much larger, so this may be a read error. The rearrangement uses TRBV7-2 and TRBJ2-2; the D is unclear. The CDR3 contains 16 residues. From germline, CDR1 is SGHTA and CDR2 FQGNSA. The CDR3 spells CVSSPHASMNTGELFF. In nucleotides, the CDR3 is TGTGTCAGCAGCCCCCATGCCAGCATGAACACCGGGGAGCTGTTTTTT.

This clonotype was counted between two and nine times. The rearrangement links TRBV5-1 to TRBJ2-7; 8 nucleotides match TRBD1. This CDR3 has 16 amino acids. V dropped 5 bases and J dropped 4; count of bases not matched to a gene: 14. Germline V gene lookup returns CDR1 SGHRS and CDR2 YFSETQ. The CDR3 nucleotides read TGCGCCAGCAGAGAACAAGGCGGGACAGGACTATACGAGCAGTACTTC. Its translation: CASREQGGTGLYEQYF.